A selection of T cell receptor beta chains follows, all from one sample in a study of Ad26.COV2.S vaccination and SARS-CoV-2 variants. Clones were sequenced by immunoSEQ multiplex PCR, and TCRdb holds only the in-frame ones, with some missing. The table shows around 450,000 clones, with around 90% occurring only once. This specimen consisted of peripheral blood, obtained in a trial of Ad26.COV2.S vaccine versus placebo. These receptors were taken from a person between 18 and 59 years old who received the Ad26.COV2.S COVID-19 vaccine or a placebo. Both conserved end residues are part of each CDR3. A D gene is named only where the DNA matches it firmly. Rows give clone size only sometimes, using once, few, many, or a class for an expanded clone.

j_call	clone_size	d_call	v_call	cdr3_nt	cdr3_aa
TRBJ2-1	-	TRBD2	TRBV4-3	TGCGCCAGCAGCCAAGGTTTTGGAGCGGGAGGGTTTACCAATGAGCAGTTCTTC	CASSQGFGAGGFTNEQFF
TRBJ1-2	-	-	TRBV30	TGTGCCTGGAACCAGGACCTTAACTATGGCTACACCTTC	CAWNQDLNYGYTF
TRBJ2-3	once	-	TRBV5-4	TGTGCCAGCAGGACGCCGACTAGCACAGATACGCAGTATTTT	CASRTPTSTDTQYF
TRBJ2-3	once	-	TRBV7-2	TGTGCCAGCAGCTTTGACGGGCTTAGCACAGATACGCAGTATTTT	CASSFDGLSTDTQYF
TRBJ1-5	-	-	TRBV27	TGTGCCAGCAGTTTAATCCCGCCAGGGGGCAATCAGCCCCAGCATTTT	CASSLIPPGGNQPQHF
TRBJ2-1	-	TRBD2	TRBV5-4	TGTGCCAGCAGCTTGGCGGGACTAGCGGGAGTTGGTGAGCAGTTCTTC	CASSLAGLAGVGEQFF
TRBJ1-1	-	-	TRBV11-2	TGTGCCAGCAGCTTTTCGGGCACTGAAGCTTTCTTT	CASSFSGTEAFF
TRBJ2-1	-	TRBD1	TRBV6-2/TRBV6-3	TGTGCCAGCAGCCGGACAGGGTCCTACAATGAGCAGTTCTTC	CASSRTGSYNEQFF
TRBJ2-1	-	-	TRBV7-2	TGTGCCAGCAGCCAGGGGTCTGAGCAGTTCTTC	CASSQGSEQFF
TRBJ2-1	-	-	TRBV25-1	TGTGCCAGCAGTGAAAGTGGGGTGAATGAGCAGTTCTTC	CASSESGVNEQFF